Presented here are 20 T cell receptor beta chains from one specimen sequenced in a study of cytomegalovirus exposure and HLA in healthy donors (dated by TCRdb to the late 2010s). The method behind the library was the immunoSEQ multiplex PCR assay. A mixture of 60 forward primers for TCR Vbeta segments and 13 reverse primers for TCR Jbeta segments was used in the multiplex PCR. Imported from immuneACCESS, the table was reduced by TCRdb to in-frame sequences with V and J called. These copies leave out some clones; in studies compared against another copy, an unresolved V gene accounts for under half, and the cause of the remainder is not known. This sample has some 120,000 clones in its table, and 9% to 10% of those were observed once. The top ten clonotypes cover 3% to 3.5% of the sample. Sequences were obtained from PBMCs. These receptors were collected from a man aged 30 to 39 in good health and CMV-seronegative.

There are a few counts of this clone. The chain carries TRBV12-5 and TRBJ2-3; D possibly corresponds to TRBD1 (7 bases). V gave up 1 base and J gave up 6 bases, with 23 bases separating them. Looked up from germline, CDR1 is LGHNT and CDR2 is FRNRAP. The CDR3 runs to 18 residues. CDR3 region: CASGLASRRGAVSDTQYF. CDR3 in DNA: TGTGCTAGTGGTTTGGCGTCCCGCAGGGGGGCGGTCAGTGATACGCAGTATTTT.

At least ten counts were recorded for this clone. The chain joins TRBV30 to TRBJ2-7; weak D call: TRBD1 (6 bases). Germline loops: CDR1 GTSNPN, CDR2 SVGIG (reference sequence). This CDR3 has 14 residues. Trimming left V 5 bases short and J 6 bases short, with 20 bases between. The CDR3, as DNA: TGTGCCTGGCAGAAGGGACATCCGGACGCCGAGCAGTACTTC. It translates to CAWQKGHPDAEQYF.

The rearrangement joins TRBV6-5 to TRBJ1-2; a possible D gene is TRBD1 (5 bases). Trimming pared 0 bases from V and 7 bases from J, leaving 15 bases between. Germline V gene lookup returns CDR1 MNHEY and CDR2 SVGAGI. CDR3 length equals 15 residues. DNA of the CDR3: TGTGCCAGCAGTTACTCGAGAGCAGGGAAGAGTGGCTACACCTTC. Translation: CASSYSRAGKSGYTF.

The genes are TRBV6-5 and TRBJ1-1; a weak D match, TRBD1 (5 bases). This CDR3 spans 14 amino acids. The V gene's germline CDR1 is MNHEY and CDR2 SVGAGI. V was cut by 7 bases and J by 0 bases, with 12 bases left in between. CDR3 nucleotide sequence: TGTGCCAGCACCCGACAGACCATGAACACTGAAGCTTTCTTT. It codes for CASTRQTMNTEAFF.

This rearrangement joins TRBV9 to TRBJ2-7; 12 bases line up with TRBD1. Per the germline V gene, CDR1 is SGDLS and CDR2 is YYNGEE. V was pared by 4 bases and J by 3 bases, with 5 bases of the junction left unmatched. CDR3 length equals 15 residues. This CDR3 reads CASSSGTGGIYEQYF. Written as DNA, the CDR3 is TGTGCCAGCAGCAGTGGGACAGGGGGCATCTACGAGCAGTACTTC.

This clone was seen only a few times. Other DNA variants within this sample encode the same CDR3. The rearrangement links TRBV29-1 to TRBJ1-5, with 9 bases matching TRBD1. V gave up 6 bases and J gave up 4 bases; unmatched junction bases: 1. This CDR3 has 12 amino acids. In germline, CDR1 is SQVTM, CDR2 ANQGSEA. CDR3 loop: CSVGQGNQPQHF. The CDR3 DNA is TGCAGCGTGGGACAGGGAAATCAGCCCCAGCATTTT. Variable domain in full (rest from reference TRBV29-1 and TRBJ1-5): SAVISQKPSRDICQRGTSLTIQCQVDSQVTMMFWYRQQPGQSLTLIATANQGSEATYESGFVIDKFPISRPNLTFSTLTVSNMSPEDSSIYLCSVGQGNQPQHFGDGTRLSIL.

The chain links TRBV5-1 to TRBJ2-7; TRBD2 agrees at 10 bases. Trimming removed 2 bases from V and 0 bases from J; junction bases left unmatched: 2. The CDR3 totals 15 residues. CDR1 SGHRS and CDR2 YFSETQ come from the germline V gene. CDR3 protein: CASSLASGSSYEQYF. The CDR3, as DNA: TGCGCCAGCAGCTTAGCTAGCGGGAGCTCCTACGAGCAGTACTTC.

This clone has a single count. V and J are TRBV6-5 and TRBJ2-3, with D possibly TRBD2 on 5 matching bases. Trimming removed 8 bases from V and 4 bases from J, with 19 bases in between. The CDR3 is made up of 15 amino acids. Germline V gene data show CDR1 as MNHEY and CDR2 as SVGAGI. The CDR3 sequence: CASSLGVKRADTQYF. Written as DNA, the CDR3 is TGTGCCAGCTCTCTCGGGGTCAAAAGGGCAGATACGCAGTATTTT.

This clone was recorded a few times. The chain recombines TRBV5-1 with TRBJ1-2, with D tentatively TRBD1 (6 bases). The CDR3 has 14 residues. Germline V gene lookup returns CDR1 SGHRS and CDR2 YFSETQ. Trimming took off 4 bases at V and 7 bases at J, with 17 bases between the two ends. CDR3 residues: CASSPNQGQGGYTF. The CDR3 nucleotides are TGCGCCAGCAGCCCAAACCAGGGGCAGGGTGGCTACACCTTC.

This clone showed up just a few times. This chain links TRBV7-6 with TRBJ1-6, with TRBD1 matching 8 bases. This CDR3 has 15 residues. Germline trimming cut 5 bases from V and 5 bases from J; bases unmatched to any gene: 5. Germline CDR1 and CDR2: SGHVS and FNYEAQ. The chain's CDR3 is CASSVTGGNNSPLHF. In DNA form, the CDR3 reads TGTGCCAGCAGCGTAACAGGGGGGAATAATTCACCCCTCCACTTT.

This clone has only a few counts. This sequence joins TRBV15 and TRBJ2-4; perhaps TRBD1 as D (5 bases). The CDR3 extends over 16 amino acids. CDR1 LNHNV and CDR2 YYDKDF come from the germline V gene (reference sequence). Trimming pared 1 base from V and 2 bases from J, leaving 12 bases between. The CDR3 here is CATSRARALTKNIQYF. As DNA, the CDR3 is TGTGCCACCAGCAGAGCCAGGGCCCTCACCAAAAACATTCAGTACTTC.

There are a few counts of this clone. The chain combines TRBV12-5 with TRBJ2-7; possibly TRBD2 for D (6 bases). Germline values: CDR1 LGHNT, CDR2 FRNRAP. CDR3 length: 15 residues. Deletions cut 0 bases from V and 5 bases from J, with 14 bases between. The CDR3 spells CASGLVPGEHHEQYF. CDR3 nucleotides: TGTGCTAGTGGTTTGGTACCGGGGGAGCACCACGAGCAGTACTTC.

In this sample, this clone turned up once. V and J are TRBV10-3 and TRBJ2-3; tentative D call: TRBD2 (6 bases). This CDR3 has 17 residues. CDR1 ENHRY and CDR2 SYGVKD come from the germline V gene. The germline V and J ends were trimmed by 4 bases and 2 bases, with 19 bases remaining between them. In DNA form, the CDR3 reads TGTGCCATCAGTGGGGGAGAGCTAGCGTTTAACACAGATACGCAGTATTTT. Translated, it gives CAISGGELAFNTDTQYF.

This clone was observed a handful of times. DNA of the CDR3: TGTGCCAGCAGCTTAGGTCAGAACACCGGGGAGCTGTTTTTT. This encodes CASSLGQNTGELFF. The chain uses TRBV13 and TRBJ2-2, with D uncertain. Germline V gives CDR1 PRHDT, CDR2 FYEKMQ (reference sequence). This CDR3 spans 14 amino acids. With 0 bases removed from V and 1 base from J, the gap between germline ends came to 3 bases.

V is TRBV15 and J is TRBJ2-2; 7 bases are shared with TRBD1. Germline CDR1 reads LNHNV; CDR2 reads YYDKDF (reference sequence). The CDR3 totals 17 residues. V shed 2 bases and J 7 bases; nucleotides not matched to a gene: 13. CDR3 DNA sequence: TGTGCCACCAGCAGATGGGGACAGAGCCAAGCGTTCGGGGAGCTGTTTTTT. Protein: CATSRWGQSQAFGELFF.

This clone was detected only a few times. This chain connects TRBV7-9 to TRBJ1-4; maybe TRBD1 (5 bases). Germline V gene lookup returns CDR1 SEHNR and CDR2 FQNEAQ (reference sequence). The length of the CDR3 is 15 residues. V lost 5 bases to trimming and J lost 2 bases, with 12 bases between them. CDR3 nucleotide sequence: TGTGCCAGCAGCGGCACAGGTAGCACTAATGAAAAACTGTTTTTT. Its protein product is CASSGTGSTNEKLFF.

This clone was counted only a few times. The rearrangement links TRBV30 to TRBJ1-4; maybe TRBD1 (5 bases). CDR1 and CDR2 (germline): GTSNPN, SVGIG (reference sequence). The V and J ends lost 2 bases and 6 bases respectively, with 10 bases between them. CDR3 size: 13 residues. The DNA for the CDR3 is TGTGCCTGGAGTAGGGGCAGGGATGAAAAACTGTTTTTT. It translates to CAWSRGRDEKLFF.

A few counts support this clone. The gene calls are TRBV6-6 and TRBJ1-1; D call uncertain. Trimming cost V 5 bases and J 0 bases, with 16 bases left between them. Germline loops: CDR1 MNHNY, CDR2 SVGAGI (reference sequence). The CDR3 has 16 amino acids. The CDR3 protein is CASSIEPRVLNTEAFF. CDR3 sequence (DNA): TGTGCCAGCAGTATAGAGCCGCGGGTGCTGAACACTGAAGCTTTCTTT.

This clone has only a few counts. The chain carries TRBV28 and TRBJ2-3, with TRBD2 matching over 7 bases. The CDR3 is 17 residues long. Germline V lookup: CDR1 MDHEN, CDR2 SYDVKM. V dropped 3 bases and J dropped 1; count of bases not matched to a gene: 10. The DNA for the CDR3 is TGTGCCAGCAGTTTGATTGGAGGGGCGGGAGGCACAGATACGCAGTATTTT. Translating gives CASSLIGGAGGTDTQYF. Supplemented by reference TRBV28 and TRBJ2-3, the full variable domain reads DVKVTQSSRYLVKRTGEKVFLECVQDMDHENMFWYRQDPGLGLRLIYFSYDVKMKEKGDIPEGYSVSREKKERFSLILESASTNQTSMYLCASSLIGGAGGTDTQYFGPGTRLTVL.

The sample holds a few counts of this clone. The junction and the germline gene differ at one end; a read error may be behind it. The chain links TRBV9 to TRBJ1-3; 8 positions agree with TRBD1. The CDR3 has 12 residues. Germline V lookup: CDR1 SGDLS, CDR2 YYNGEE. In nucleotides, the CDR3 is TGTGCCAGCAGCCCCCGGGACAGGTCGTTAAATTTT. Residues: CASSPRDRSLNF.